Included here is one T cell receptor (beta chain) sequence, with context. This specimen comes from a study of blood T cell repertoires in COVID-19. Study details: Sources were T cells, B-cell-depleted T cells, or PBMCs; the material itself was cDNA or gDNA.

This study enrolled people aged 18 to 89 from about two dozen US geographic areas. Participants reported their clinical history, and cohort assignment relied on those reports. Germline V gene lookup returns CDR1 MDHEN and CDR2 SYDVKM. Losses at the gene ends were 3 bases for V and 6 bases for J; bases not matched to a gene: 11. This CDR3 has 16 amino acids. Authors' analysis steps: Estimated nucleated cell counts came from reference gene primer amplification. Some clones are missing from TCRdb's copy, which holds only in-frame ones; the method was immunoSEQ multiplex PCR. V, J and clone size were drawn from that table, and D and trimming were deduced from the DNA. Among about 180,000 clones, around 90% were seen once, and the ten largest hold roughly 8.6%.

Source material: PBMCs or T cells enriched from blood (not recorded which). This chain links TRBV28 with TRBJ2-7, with 10 bases lining up with TRBD1. This receptor was taken from a woman younger than 30 who had recovered from COVID-19. The CDR3 protein is CASSFLFGTGALEQYF. The CDR3 nucleotides are TGTGCCAGCAGTTTCCTTTTCGGGACAGGGGCCCTCGAGCAGTACTTC.